This T cell receptor (beta chain) was sequenced for a study of human T cells and chemical hapten exposure. The study, taken as a whole, reports: Expanded TCR sets contained significantly more large CDR3 similarity clusters than controls.

TCRdb itself ran the RACE reads through MiXCR, one entry per CDR3 protein. This table has tens of thousands of distinct CDR3 sequences, about 12% appearing once. Regarding this clonotype: Its antigen is undetermined.

The CDR3 runs 10 residues. The V gene's germline CDR1 is SNHLY and CDR2 FYNNEI. V dropped 2 bases and J dropped 10 bases, with 5 bases sitting between them. Time point indicated: patch test 1, 2 weeks after DPC sensitization. Treatment: therapeutic diphenylcyclopropenone sensitization with weekly scalp DPC. The study enrolled 18 to 70-year-old alopecia patients suitable for DPC. The receptor was derived from an older woman with alopecia areata. Some clones in this sample may be carry-over from other donors' samples. The gene calls are TRBV2 and TRBJ1-1; no firm D call. Specimen: whole blood, collected in connection with sensitization to the hapten diphenylcyclopropenone (DPC). This CDR3 reads CASSESLAFF. The CDR3, as DNA: TGTGCCAGCAGTGAATCACTAGCTTTCTTT. The variable domain in full, with the rest retrieved from reference TRBV2 and TRBJ1-1, is EPEVTQTPSHQVTQMGQEVILRCVPISNHLYFYWYRQILGQKVEFLVSFYNNEISEKSEIFDDQFSVERPDGSNFTLKIRSTKLEDSAMYFCASSESLAFFGQGTRLTVV.